This T cell receptor (beta chain) was observed in a study of T cells in Graves' hyperthyroidism and ophthalmopathy (dated by TCRdb to about 2019). Regarding the study in general: Peripheral blood samples were taken at initial diagnosis, before any treatment was given. TCR V-J signatures able to tell the groups apart were searched for in a discovery cohort of 95 or so patients, of whom more than 40 had Graves' ophthalmopathy and some 60 had stable Graves' hyperthyroidism. Whether ophthalmopathy could be predicted prospectively was tested in an independent validation cohort made up of 18 to 20 hyperthyroidism patients plus 17 patients who later progressed to ophthalmopathy. The roughly 100 discovery patients were randomly divided into training and test sets at a 7:3 ratio. Thyroid tissue and blood T-cell repertoires from six Graves' hyperthyroidism patients were also compared in the study. Once sampling was done, hyperthyroidism patients were given methimazole at a starting dose of 30 mg daily, whereas ophthalmopathy patients were given high-dose intravenous methylprednisolone. TCR Vbeta CDR3 sequencing of 130 to 150 peripheral blood samples (43 ophthalmopathy, some 75 hyperthyroidism and approximately 17 progressor patients) is reported in the paper.

The paper's findings and limits, for the study overall: In validation, progression to ophthalmopathy was predicted by the model with 70.59% sensitivity and under 85% specificity, a median of about 6.8 months before onset. A 13 V-J signature model separated ophthalmopathy from stable hyperthyroidism, with 87.88% sensitivity and roughly 84% specificity in cross-validation and 80%/75% in testing. Most expanded thyroid clonotypes (frequency above 0.001) were also detected in blood, a finding suggesting that blood repertoires may reflect thyroid immune responses. No statistical method was used to set the sample size in advance, and investigators knew the group allocation.

Moderately to severely active disease, a Clinical Activity Score of at least 3, a NOSPECS grade of at least 4, and a duration under 3 months were present in ophthalmopathy patients. The study excluded patients with uncontrolled infections, other autoimmune diseases, pregnancy or lactation. Diagnoses relied on clinical symptoms, serum thyroxine and TRAb, thyroid ultrasound and orbital computed tomography. PBMCs were separated from roughly 10 ml of fresh peripheral blood using Ficoll-Paque density gradient centrifugation. Total RNA was extracted with Trizol reagent, and quality was checked on an Agilent 2100 Bioanalyzer. The TCR beta CDR3 regions were amplified from the RNA transcripts. A first-round RT-PCR of the TCR CDR3 used the HTBI primer set with the Qiagen OneStep RT-PCR kit. Libraries were constructed in a second round of multiplex PCR, after which size selection and purification were carried out. Sequencing of the libraries was done on an Illumina HiSeq2000 using paired-end 100 bp reads. Regarding the original processing steps: Raw data were processed with SOAPnuke, discarding reads with adapters, uncalled bases, mean Phred below 15, or no exact constant-primer or identifier match. COPE v1.2.5 was used to merge the high-quality paired reads, and each unique nucleotide sequence was defined as a clonotype. MiTCR v1.1 was used to align the clonotypes against IMGT TRBV, TRBD and TRBJ reference segments. The analysis included only V-J combinations with a frequency above 0.0001, which together covered approximately 99% of the repertoires. A TCS score was defined as the ratio of F50 (clonal expansion) to E x V (chaos), with BLOSUM62-based TCRdist applied between CDR3 peptides within each V-J. Welch's t-statistics and random forest reduced just over 500 V-J features to around 14, which were used in a naive Bayes classifier (R e1071). TCRdb reanalyzed the raw reads on its own, using fastp at Q25 for trimming and MiXCR for clone calling, and kept in-frame beta chains. Rows matching on CDR3 protein sequence are summarized as one entry with the most common DNA and genes. The V and J calls were not made by the authors but by TCRdb's processing. In all, the sample holds around 600,000 distinct CDR3 sequences, and 13% to 15% of those were seen once. In total, the top ten clones hold roughly an eighth of the sample.

The sample holds a few counts of this clonotype. Its cognate antigen has yet to be identified. Base qualities are not at hand, and no much larger clone is one base apart. Looking up the germline V gene (reference sequence) yields CDR1 LNHDA and CDR2 SQIVND. The CDR3 contains 15 residues, cysteine and phenylalanine counted. Only the CDR3 region is kept as DNA, spanning 45 bases read in frame from base 1. V and J lose 7 bases and 3 bases, and a span of 18 bases separates them. The V and J segments used are TRBV19 and TRBJ1-2; the D gene is possibly TRBD1, with 6 bases matching. The TCR comes from a woman aged 45-60 years with Graves' ophthalmopathy. Sequencing was carried out using blood. In nucleotide form, the sequence is TGTGCCAGTACCGCAACAGGGCGGTTGCACTATGGCTACACCTTC. Its amino acids are CASTATGRLHYGYTF.